One and the same sample provided the 15 T cell receptor beta chains below, sequenced in a study of cytomegalovirus exposure and HLA in healthy donors. Primers: 60 Vbeta forward and 13 Jbeta reverse. The table came from immunoSEQ multiplex PCR; TCRdb's copy has only in-frame clones and leaves some out. Counted here are around 190,000 clones, over 75% occurring once; the ten biggest clones make up 0.5% to 0.55%. The sample consisted of PBMCs. The receptors derive from a woman in her 50s in good health and CMV-seronegative.

This chain connects TRBV28 to TRBJ2-7, with no clear D. The CDR3 consists of 13 residues. Trimming removed 6 bases at V and 3 bases at J, with 12 bases between. Germline lookup yields CDR1 MDHEN and CDR2 SYDVKM. CDR3 nucleotides: TGTGCCAGCAGCCGTGCCGGTAGCTACGAGCAGTACTTC. It specifies CASSRAGSYEQYF.

This clone was detected only a few times. V is TRBV4-1 and J is TRBJ1-4, with 9 bases fitting TRBD1. The CDR3 runs 14 residues. V trimming: 4 bases; J trimming: 10 bases; junction bases outside the gene matches: 7. CDR1 is MGHRA and CDR2 is YSYEKL in the germline V gene. The DNA of the CDR3 is TGCGCCAGCAGCCTCCGGGACAGGGAGGGAAAACTGTTTTTT. Amino acid sequence: CASSLRDREGKLFF.

This chain joins TRBV7-9 and TRBJ2-5; D gene uncertain. This CDR3 region has 12 residues. V lost 5 bases to trimming and J lost 4 bases, with 8 bases between them. Germline CDR1 SEHNR, CDR2 FQNEAQ (reference sequence). CDR3 sequence reads: CASSIRAETQYF. The DNA for the CDR3 is TGTGCCAGCAGCATAAGAGCAGAGACCCAGTACTTC.

The V call is TRBV7-9, the J call TRBJ2-1, with a weak D call TRBD1 (6 bases). The CDR3 extends over 13 amino acids. Germline assignment: CDR1 SEHNR and CDR2 FQNEAQ (reference sequence). The chain's CDR3 is CASQGSNPHEQFF. CDR3 bases: TGTGCATCGCAGGGGTCCAACCCCCATGAGCAGTTCTTC.

The gene calls are TRBV10-3 and TRBJ2-7; the match to TRBD2 covers 10 bases. The junction had 15 bases not matched to a gene; V was cut back by 2 bases and J by 5 bases. This CDR3 has 18 amino acids. CDR1 and CDR2 (germline): ENHRY, SYGVKD. CDR3 DNA sequence: TGTGCCATCAGTGAGGCTAGCGGGGGCCAGAAGGTACCCCACGAGCAGTACTTC. Its translation is CAISEASGGQKVPHEQYF.

This chain links TRBV11-3 with TRBJ2-1; no clear D gene. CDR1 is SGHNT and CDR2 is YENEEA in the germline V gene. The CDR3 is made up of 15 amino acids. The germline V and J ends were trimmed by 3 bases and 6 bases, with 15 bases remaining between them. The CDR3: CASSFGPRSGNEQFF. CDR3 in DNA: TGTGCCAGCAGCTTCGGTCCTCGGAGTGGCAATGAGCAGTTCTTC.

This chain links TRBV6-1 with TRBJ2-1; 13 nucleotides line up with TRBD2. Germline V lookup: CDR1 MNHNS, CDR2 SASEGT. The CDR3 has 15 amino acids. J gave up 4 bases and V 3 bases, and 0 bases lay outside the gene matches. The CDR3 DNA reads TGTGCCAGCAGTGAGACTAGCGGGAGGTACAATGAGCAGTTCTTC. Amino acid sequence: CASSETSGRYNEQFF.

This clone was counted once. The rearrangement uses TRBV10-3 and TRBJ2-6; 8 nucleotides match TRBD1. V was clipped by 10 bases and J by 0 bases; unmatched bases: 5. The CDR3 sequence is 15 residues long. Per germline, CDR1 ENHRY and CDR2 SYGVKD. CDR3: CATGTGNSGANVLTF. DNA of the CDR3: TGTGCCACCGGGACAGGAAACTCTGGGGCCAACGTCCTGACTTTC.

The V gene is TRBV2, the J gene TRBJ1-1; 7 bases line up with TRBD1. The J segment lost 6 bases and the V segment lost 4 bases, leaving 8 bases of the junction unmatched. Germline V gene lookup returns CDR1 SNHLY and CDR2 FYNNEI. This CDR3 contains 14 residues. CDR3 sequence reads: CASSVETGWAEAFF. CDR3 nucleotide sequence: TGTGCCAGCAGTGTGGAGACAGGGTGGGCTGAAGCTTTCTTT.

The chain combines TRBV30 with TRBJ2-2; TRBD2 might be the D (5 bases). The CDR3 has 13 residues. CDR1 and CDR2 (germline): GTSNPN, SVGIG (reference sequence). The germline V and J ends were trimmed by 5 bases and 5 bases, with 12 bases remaining between them. CDR3 DNA sequence: TGTGCCTGGGCCTCAGGAGGAACCGGGGAGCTGTTTTTT. This encodes CAWASGGTGELFF.

The chain combines TRBV28 with TRBJ2-1; tentatively, D is TRBD2 (6 bases). Trimming pared 6 bases from V and 2 bases from J, leaving 14 bases between. This CDR3 is 15 amino acids long. Germline CDR1 and CDR2: MDHEN and SYDVKM. CDR3 DNA sequence: TGTGCCAGCAGGGATTGGGGGGAGACCTACAATGAGCAGTTCTTC. This translates into CASRDWGETYNEQFF.

V and J are TRBV28 and TRBJ2-4; weak D call: TRBD2 (6 bases). The CDR3 length is 15 residues. Trimming removed 7 bases from V and 1 base from J, with 14 bases in between. CDR1 and CDR2 from the germline V gene are MDHEN and SYDVKM. The CDR3 region is CASISRDLAKNIQYF. CDR3 DNA: TGTGCCAGCATTAGTCGGGACTTGGCCAAAAACATTCAGTACTTC.

This clone has only a few counts. V usage is TRBV29-1 and J usage is TRBJ1-4; TRBD1 might be the D (5 bases). The CDR3 contains 14 residues. V was shortened by 3 bases and J by 7 bases, with 15 bases between the two germline ends. CDR1 and CDR2 (germline): SQVTM, ANQGSEA. CDR3 sequence: CSVDVRGGGEKLFF. The CDR3 DNA sequence: TGCAGCGTTGATGTACGCGGGGGGGGTGAAAAACTGTTTTTT.

This clone was counted once. V is TRBV25-1 and J is TRBJ2-7; 9 nucleotides line up with TRBD2. Germline assignment: CDR1 MGHDK and CDR2 SYGVNS. The CDR3 spans 18 residues. V lost 1 base and J lost 3; bases outside the gene matches: 13. In nucleotides, the CDR3 is TGTGCCAGCAGTGAATCCCCTGGGGCTAGCGGGATCGGCTACGAGCAGTACTTC. It translates to CASSESPGASGIGYEQYF.

V and J are TRBV6-5 and TRBJ2-7, with D hard to call. The CDR3 totals 12 residues. Germline loops: CDR1 MNHEY, CDR2 SVGAGI. Trimming took off 6 bases at V and 3 bases at J, with 9 bases between the two ends. The CDR3 DNA sequence: TGTGCCAGCAGATCGAGAGGCTACGAGCAGTACTTC. This codes for CASRSRGYEQYF.